This T cell receptor beta chain comes out of a study of OX40 agonist ivuxolimab in advanced cancers. Whole-study context: Patient treatment consisted of intravenous ivuxolimab administration every 2 weeks at 0.01 to 10 mg/kg.

Autoimmune disease history or systemic immunosuppression led to patient exclusion. At cycle 4 day 1, cycle 7 day 1, and baseline, blood was sampled. Study observations and caveats: The 0.1-3.0 mg/kg partial responders had among the lowest clonal expansion.

Clones were sequenced by immunoSEQ multiplex PCR, and TCRdb holds only the in-frame ones, with some missing. Among around 75,000 clones, roughly nine tenths were seen once, and the ten largest hold less than 3%. This clone was observed a few times. Its matching antigen is unknown. The CDR3 runs 13 residues. Per germline, CDR1 GTSNPN and CDR2 SVGIG (reference sequence). Losses at the gene ends were 5 bases for V and 7 bases for J; bases not matched to a gene: 8. This chain joins TRBV30 and TRBJ2-7, with 10 bases fitting TRBD1. The receptor comes from an adult with an advanced solid tumor such as melanoma, head and neck, liver or kidney cancer. Sequencing used CD4+ or CD8+ T cells sorted from blood, obtained in a trial of the OX40 agonist ivuxolimab. The CDR3 DNA is TGTGCCTGGGCCGGGACAGGGGTATTAGAGCAGTACTTC. Its protein product is CAWAGTGVLEQYF.